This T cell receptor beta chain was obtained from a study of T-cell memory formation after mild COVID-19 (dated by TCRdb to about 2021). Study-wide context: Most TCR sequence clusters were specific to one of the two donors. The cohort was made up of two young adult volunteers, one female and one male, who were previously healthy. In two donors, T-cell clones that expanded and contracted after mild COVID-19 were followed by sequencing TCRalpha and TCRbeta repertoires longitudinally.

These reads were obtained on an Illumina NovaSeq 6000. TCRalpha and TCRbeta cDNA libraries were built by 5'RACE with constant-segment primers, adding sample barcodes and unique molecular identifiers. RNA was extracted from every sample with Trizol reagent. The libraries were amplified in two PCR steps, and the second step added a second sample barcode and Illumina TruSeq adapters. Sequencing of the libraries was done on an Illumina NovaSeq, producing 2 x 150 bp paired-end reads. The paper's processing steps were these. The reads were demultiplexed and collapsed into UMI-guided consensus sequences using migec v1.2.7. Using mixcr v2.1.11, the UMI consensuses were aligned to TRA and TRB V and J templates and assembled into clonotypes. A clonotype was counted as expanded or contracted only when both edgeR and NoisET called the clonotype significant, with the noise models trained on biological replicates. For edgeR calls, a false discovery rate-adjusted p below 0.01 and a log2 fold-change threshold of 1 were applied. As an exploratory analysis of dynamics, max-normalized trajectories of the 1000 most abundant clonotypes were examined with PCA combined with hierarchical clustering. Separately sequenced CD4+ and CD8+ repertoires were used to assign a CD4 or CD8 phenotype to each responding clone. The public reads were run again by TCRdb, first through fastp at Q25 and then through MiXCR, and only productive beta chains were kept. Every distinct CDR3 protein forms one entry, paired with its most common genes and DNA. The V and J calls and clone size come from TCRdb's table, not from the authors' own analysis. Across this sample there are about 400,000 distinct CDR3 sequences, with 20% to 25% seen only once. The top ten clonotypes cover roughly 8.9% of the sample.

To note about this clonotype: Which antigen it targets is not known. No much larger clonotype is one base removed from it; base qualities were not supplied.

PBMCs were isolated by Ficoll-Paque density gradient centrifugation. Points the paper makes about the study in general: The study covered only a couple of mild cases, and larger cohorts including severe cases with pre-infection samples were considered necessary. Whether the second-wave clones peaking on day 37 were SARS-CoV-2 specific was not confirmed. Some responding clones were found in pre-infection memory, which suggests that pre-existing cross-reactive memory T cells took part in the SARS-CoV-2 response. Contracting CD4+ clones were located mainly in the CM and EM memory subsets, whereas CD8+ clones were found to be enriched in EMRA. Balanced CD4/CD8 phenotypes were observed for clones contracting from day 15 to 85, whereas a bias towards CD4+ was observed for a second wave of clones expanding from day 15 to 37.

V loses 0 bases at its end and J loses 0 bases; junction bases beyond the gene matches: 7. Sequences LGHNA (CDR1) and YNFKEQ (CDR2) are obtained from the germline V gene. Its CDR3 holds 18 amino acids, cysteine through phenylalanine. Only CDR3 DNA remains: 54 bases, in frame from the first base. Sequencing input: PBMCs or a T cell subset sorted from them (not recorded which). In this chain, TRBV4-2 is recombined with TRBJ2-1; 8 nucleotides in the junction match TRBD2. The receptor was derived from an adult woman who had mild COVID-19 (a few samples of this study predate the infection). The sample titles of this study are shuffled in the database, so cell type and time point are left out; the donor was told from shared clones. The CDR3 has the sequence CASSQDIERESSYNEQFF. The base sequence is TGTGCCAGCAGCCAAGATATTGAGCGGGAGAGCTCCTACAATGAGCAGTTCTTC.